Below are 11 T cell receptor beta chains sequenced from a single sample in a study of cytomegalovirus exposure and HLA in healthy donors. This table comes from immunoSEQ multiplex PCR, and its TCRdb copy is limited to in-frame clones, with some not included. The repertoire holds around 150,000 clones, with roughly 95% as singletons. Sequencing input: PBMCs. The receptors were gathered from a woman aged 18-35 years in good health and CMV-seronegative.

The DNA of the CDR3 is TGCGCCAGCAGCCCGGACACCCCGGGGGGGCAGTACTTC. Protein: CASSPDTPGGQYF. The rearrangement links TRBV5-1 to TRBJ2-7, with TRBD2 identical over 7 bases. J gave up 9 bases and V 4 bases, and 10 bases lay outside the gene matches. The CDR3 totals 13 residues. From germline, CDR1 is SGHRS and CDR2 YFSETQ.

V usage is TRBV18 and J usage is TRBJ1-3; D is unresolved. The CDR3 loop spans 14 amino acids. Between the trimmed V and J ends, which lost 2 bases and 0 bases, there was a span of 5 bases. CDR1 and CDR2 (germline): KGHSH, LQKENI. DNA for the CDR3: TGTGCCAGCTCACCAGTCGGCTCTGGAAACACCATATATTTT. Translating gives CASSPVGSGNTIYF.

This sequence joins TRBV27 and TRBJ2-1; possible D gene TRBD1, 6 bases. Germline CDR1 and CDR2: MNHEY and SMNVEV (reference sequence). Deletions cut 5 bases from V and 4 bases from J, with 15 bases between. This CDR3 is 15 amino acids long. CDR3 in DNA: TGTGCCAGCAGTCCCCTAAACAGGGTATACAATGAGCAGTTCTTC. Translated, it gives CASSPLNRVYNEQFF.

The chain recombines TRBV6-1 with TRBJ2-3, with 14 positions matching TRBD2. The CDR3 spans 18 residues. CDR1 and CDR2 from the germline V gene are MNHNS and SASEGT. Trimming at V came to 4 bases and at J to 3 bases, leaving 9 bases not matched to a gene. CDR3 DNA sequence: TGTGCCAGCAGTGGACTAGCGGGGGGGCTGACGGGTACAGATACGCAGTATTTT. The encoded protein is CASSGLAGGLTGTDTQYF.

This chain uses TRBV5-1 with TRBJ2-5, with 7 bases aligning to TRBD1. CDR1 is SGHRS, CDR2 YFSETQ, per germline. The CDR3 consists of 16 residues. V trimming: 1 base; J trimming: 4 bases; junction bases outside the gene matches: 10. This CDR3 reads CASSLIPTGPGETQYF. In DNA, the CDR3 is TGCGCCAGCAGCTTGATCCCGACAGGGCCCGGAGAGACCCAGTACTTC.

The gene calls are TRBV11-3 and TRBJ2-1, with 11 bases that match TRBD1. The germline gives CDR1 SGHNT, CDR2 YENEEA. The trim removed 1 base at V and 6 bases at J, leaving 2 bases unmatched. There are 15 residues in the CDR3. In DNA, the CDR3 is TGTGCCAGCAGCTTAGGGGGGACAGGGGGCAATGAGCAGTTCTTC. Translating it yields CASSLGGTGGNEQFF.

This clone was detected once. The chain employs TRBV19 and TRBJ2-1; D might be TRBD1 (5 bases). The CDR3 contains 13 residues. Trimming removed 5 bases from V and 7 bases from J, with 12 bases in between. Germline V gene data show CDR1 as LNHDA and CDR2 as SQIVND (reference sequence). CDR3 bases: TGTGCCAGTAGTGTATCCCCAGGGAATGAGCAGTTCTTC. Translation gives CASSVSPGNEQFF.

The V call is TRBV5-4, the J call TRBJ2-7, with D perhaps TRBD1 (6 bases). Trimming stripped 2 bases from V and 2 bases from J, with 11 bases between. This CDR3 contains 14 residues. Germline assignment: CDR1 SGHNT and CDR2 YYREEE (reference sequence). CDR3 in DNA: TGTGCCAGCAGCTTAGGGACAAGGACCTACGAGCAGTACTTC. This translates into CASSLGTRTYEQYF.

This clone has more than one count but fewer than ten. In nucleotides, the CDR3 is TGTGCCAGCAGCGTTGGAGATGGGGCCGGTTCACCCCTCCACTTT. Protein: CASSVGDGAGSPLHF. This rearrangement joins TRBV6-1 to TRBJ1-6, with D possibly matching TRBD1 (5 bases). Trimming removed 6 bases at V and 9 bases at J, with 18 bases between. Per the germline V gene, CDR1 is MNHNS and CDR2 is SASEGT. This CDR3 comprises 15 residues.

This chain connects TRBV13 to TRBJ2-7, with 7 bases aligning to TRBD2. V lost 0 bases and J lost 3; bases outside the gene matches: 8. Germline lookup yields CDR1 PRHDT and CDR2 FYEKMQ (reference sequence). CDR3 length: 16 amino acids. This CDR3 is CASSLGTAGFSYEQYF. CDR3 nucleotides: TGTGCCAGCAGCTTAGGAACAGCGGGGTTTAGCTACGAGCAGTACTTC.

V usage is TRBV7-9 and J usage is TRBJ1-2, with a tentative D call TRBD1 (6 bases). V lost 5 bases and J 6 bases, leaving 19 bases between the germline ends. Germline V lookup: CDR1 SEHNR, CDR2 FQNEAQ (reference sequence). The CDR3 has 15 amino acids. CDR3 region: CASSTPGWGRDGYTF. The CDR3 region has the DNA TGTGCCAGCAGCACTCCTGGTTGGGGGCGGGATGGCTACACCTTC.